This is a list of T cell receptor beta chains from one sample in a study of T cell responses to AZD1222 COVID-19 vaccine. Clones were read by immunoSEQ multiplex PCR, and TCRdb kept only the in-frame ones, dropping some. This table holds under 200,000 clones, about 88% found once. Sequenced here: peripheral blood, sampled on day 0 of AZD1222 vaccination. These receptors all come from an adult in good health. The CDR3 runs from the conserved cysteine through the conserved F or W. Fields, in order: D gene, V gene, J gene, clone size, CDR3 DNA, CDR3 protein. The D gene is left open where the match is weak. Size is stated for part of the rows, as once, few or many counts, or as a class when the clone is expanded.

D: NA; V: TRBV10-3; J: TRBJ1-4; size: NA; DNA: TGTGCCATCAGTGAGTCGAGGGGTGAGGAAGAAAAACTGTTTTTT; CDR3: CAISESRGEEEKLFF
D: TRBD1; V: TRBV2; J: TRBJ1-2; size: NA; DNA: TGTGCCAGCGGACAGGAACGAAGCCATGGCTACACCTTC; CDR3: CASGQERSHGYTF
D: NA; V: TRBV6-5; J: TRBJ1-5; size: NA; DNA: TGTGCCACCCGGCCCGACGACTATCAGCCCCAGCATTTT; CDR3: CATRPDDYQPQHF
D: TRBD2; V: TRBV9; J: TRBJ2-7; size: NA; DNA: TGTGCCAGCAGCGTCAGCGGGGGGACCTCCTACGAGCAGTACTTC; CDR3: CASSVSGGTSYEQYF
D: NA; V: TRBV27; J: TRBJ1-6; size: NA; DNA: TGTGCCAGCAGAAGAAACGGGGGAGAGAATTCACCCCTCCACTTT; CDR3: CASRRNGGENSPLHF
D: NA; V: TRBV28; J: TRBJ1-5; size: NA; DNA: TGTGCCAGCAGTGCCCCAGGGGTTCAGCCCCAGCATTTT; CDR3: CASSAPGVQPQHF
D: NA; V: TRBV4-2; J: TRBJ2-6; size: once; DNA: TGTGCCAGCAGCCAAGTCGAGTCGGGTCCGGGACTCCTTAGTTCTGGGGCCAACGTCCTGACTTTC; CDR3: CASSQVESGPGLLSSGANVLTF
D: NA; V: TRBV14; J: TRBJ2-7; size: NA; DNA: TGTGCCAGCAGCCAAGATTCAATCCACGAGCAGTACTTC; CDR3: CASSQDSIHEQYF
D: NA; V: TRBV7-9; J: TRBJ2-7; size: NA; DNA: TGTGCCAGCACCCCTCGGGGGAACGACGAGCAGTACTTC; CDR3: CASTPRGNDEQYF
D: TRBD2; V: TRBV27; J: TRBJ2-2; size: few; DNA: TGTGCCAGCAGTCTGGGGGAGGGAGGGTACACCGGGGAGCTGTTTTTT; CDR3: CASSLGEGGYTGELFF
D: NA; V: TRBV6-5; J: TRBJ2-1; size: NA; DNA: TGTGCCAGCAGTTTCGATTGGGGGGGCCTTGCAAATGAGCAGTTCTTC; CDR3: CASSFDWGGLANEQFF
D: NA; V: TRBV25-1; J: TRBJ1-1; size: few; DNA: TGTGCCAGCAGTGAATACGGGGGAGCTTTCTTT; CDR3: CASSEYGGAFF
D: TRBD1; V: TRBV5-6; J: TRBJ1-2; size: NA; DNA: TGTGCCAGCAGCTTGGACGGGACAGGACGTGGCTACACCTTC; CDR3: CASSLDGTGRGYTF
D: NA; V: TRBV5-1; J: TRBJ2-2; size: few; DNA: TGCGCCAGCAGCTTGGCCAAGCAGGGAGACACCGGGGAGCTGTTTTTT; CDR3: CASSLAKQGDTGELFF
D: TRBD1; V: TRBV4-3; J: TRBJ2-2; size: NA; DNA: TGCGCCAGCAGCAAGCAGGGGGACACCGGGGAGCTGTTTTTT; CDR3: CASSKQGDTGELFF
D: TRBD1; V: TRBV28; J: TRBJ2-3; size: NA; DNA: TGTGCCAGCAGGGGGACAGCCGTCACAGATACGCAGTATTTT; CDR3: CASRGTAVTDTQYF
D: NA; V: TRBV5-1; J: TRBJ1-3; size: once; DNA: TGCGCCAGCAGCTCGGAACAGGGTAGGAACACCATATATTTT; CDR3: CASSSEQGRNTIYF